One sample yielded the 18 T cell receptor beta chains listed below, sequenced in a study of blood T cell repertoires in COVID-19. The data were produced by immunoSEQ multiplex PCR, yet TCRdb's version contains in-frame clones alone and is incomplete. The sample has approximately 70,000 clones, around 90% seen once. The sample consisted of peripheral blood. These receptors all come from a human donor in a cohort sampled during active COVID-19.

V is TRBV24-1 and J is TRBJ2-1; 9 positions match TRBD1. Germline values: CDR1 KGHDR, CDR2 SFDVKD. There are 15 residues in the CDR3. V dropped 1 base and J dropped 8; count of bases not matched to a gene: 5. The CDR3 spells CATSDLGQGIDEQFF. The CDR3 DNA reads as TGTGCCACCAGTGATTTAGGACAGGGGATCGATGAGCAGTTCTTC.

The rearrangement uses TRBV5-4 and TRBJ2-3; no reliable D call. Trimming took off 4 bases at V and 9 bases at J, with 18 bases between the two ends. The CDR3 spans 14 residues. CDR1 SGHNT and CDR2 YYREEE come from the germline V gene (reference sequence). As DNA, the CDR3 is TGTGCCAGCAGCGGAGCCGGCCCAGAAGTGACGCAGTATTTT. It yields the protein CASSGAGPEVTQYF.

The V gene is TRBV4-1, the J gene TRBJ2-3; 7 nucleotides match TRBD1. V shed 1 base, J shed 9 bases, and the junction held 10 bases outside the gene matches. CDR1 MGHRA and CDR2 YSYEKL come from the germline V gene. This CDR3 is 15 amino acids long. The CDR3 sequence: CASSQADRLRETQYF. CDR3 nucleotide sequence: TGCGCCAGCAGCCAAGCGGACAGGTTAAGAGAGACGCAGTATTTT.

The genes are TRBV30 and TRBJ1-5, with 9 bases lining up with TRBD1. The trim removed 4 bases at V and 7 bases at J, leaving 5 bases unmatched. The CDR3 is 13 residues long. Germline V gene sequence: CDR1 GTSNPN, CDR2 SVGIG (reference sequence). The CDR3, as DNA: TGTGCCTGGAAGGGACAGGGTCGCCAGCCCCAGCATTTT. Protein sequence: CAWKGQGRQPQHF.

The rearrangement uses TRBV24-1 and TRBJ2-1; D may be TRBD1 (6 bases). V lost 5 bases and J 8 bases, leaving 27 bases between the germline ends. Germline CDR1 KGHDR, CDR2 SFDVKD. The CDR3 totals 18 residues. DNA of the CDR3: TGTGCCACCAGTGGCCCTCCAGGAAGGGACATATCGTCATATGAGCAGTTCTTC. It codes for CATSGPPGRDISSYEQFF.

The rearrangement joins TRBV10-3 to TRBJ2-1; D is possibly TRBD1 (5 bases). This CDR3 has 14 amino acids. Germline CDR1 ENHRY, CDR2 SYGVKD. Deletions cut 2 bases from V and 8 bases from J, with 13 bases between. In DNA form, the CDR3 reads TGTGCCATCAGTGAGGGGGCCTTCATCTATGAGCAGTTCTTC. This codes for CAISEGAFIYEQFF.

In DNA form, the CDR3 reads TGTGCCAGCAGCGCAACCCTAGGCGACAGCTCCTACAATGAGCAGTTCTTC. Encoded protein: CASSATLGDSSYNEQFF. The chain recombines TRBV5-5 with TRBJ2-1, with D perhaps matching TRBD1 (5 bases). Germline V lookup: CDR1 SGHKS, CDR2 YYEKEE (reference sequence). CDR3 length: 17 residues. With 4 bases removed from V and 0 bases from J, the gap between germline ends came to 17 bases.

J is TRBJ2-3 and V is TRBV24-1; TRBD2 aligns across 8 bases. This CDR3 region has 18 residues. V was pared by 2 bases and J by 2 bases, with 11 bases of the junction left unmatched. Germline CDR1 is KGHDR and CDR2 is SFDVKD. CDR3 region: CATSDSTYRAGDTDTQYF. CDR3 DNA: TGTGCCACCAGTGATTCAACATACAGAGCGGGAGACACAGATACGCAGTATTTT.

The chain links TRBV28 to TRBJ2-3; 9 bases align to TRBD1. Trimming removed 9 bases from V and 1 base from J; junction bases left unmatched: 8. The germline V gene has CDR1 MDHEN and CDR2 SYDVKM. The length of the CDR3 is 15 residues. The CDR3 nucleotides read TGTGCCAGACTACAGGGGGCATTTGGCACAGATACGCAGTATTTT. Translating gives CARLQGAFGTDTQYF.

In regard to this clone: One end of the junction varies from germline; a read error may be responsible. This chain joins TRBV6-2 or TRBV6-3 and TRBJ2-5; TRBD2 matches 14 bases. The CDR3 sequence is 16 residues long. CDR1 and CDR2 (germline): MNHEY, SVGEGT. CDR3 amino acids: CASTYGLAGGQETQYF. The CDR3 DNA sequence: TGTGCCAGCACTTACGGACTAGCGGGAGGCCAAGAGACCCAGTACTTC.

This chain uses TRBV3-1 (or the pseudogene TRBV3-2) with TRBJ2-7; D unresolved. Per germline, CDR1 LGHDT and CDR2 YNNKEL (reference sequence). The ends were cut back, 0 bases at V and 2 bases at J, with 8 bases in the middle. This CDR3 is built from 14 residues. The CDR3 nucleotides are TGTGCCAGCAGCCAAGATATCGAGGCCTACGAGCAGTACGTC. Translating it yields CASSQDIEAYEQYV.

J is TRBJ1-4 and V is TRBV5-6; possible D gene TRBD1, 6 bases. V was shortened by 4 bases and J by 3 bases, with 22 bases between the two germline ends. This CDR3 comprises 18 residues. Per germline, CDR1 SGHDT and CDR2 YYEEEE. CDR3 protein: CASSRGQEAWGPNEKLFF. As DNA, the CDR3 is TGTGCCAGCAGCCGCGGTCAGGAGGCATGGGGGCCTAATGAAAAACTGTTTTTT.

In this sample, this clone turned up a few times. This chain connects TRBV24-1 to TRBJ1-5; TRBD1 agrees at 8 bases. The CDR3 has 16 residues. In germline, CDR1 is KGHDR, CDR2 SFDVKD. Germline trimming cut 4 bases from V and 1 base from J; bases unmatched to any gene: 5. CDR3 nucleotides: TGTGCCACCAGTGAAGCGACAGGGGCAAGCAATCAGCCCCAGCATTTT. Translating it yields CATSEATGASNQPQHF.

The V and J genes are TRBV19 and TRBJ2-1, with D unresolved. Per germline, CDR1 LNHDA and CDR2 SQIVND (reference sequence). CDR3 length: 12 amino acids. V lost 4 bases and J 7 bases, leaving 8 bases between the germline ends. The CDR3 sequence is CASSRGVNEQFF. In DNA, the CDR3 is TGTGCCAGTAGTAGAGGCGTTAATGAGCAGTTCTTC.

CDR3 DNA sequence: TGTGCCAGCAGTGTGGGCAGGGGGCTGGGCAATCAGCCCCAGCATTTT. Amino acids: CASSVGRGLGNQPQHF. V gene TRBV2 combines with J gene TRBJ1-5, with 8 nucleotides matching TRBD1. The CDR3 loop spans 16 amino acids. V was clipped by 4 bases and J by 2 bases; unmatched bases: 7. Germline CDR1 is SNHLY and CDR2 is FYNNEI.

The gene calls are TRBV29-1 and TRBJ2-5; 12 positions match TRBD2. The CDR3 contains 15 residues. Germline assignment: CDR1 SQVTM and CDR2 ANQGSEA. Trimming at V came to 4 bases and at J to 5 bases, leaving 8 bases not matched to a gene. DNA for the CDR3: TGCAGCGTTGGGCTAGCGGGAGGGCCAGGGGAGACCCAGTACTTC. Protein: CSVGLAGGPGETQYF.

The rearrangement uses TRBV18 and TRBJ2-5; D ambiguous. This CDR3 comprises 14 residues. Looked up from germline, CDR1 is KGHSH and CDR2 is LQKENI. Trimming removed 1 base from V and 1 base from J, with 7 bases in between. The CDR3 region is CASSPQPTQETQYF. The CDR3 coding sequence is TGTGCCAGCTCACCACAGCCCACCCAAGAGACCCAGTACTTC.

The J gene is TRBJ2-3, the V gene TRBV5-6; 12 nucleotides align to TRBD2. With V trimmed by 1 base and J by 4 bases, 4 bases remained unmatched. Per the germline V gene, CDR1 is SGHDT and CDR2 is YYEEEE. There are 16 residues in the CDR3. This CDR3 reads CASSLRGLAGPDTQYF. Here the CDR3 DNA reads TGTGCCAGCAGCTTGAGAGGACTAGCGGGACCAGATACGCAGTATTTT.